This TCR beta chain was sequenced during a study of T-cell reconstitution after alpha-beta-depleted transplantation in children (dated by TCRdb to the mid-2010s). In the study overall: The study quantitatively tracked T-cell immune reconstitution after TCRalphabeta/CD19-depleted allogeneic hematopoietic cell transplantation in children using TCR repertoire profiling.

Summary of the overall study and its limitations: The apparently early recovery of alphabetaT-cell counts about two months after transplant reportedly depended on only several hundred rapidly expanded clones that came from non-depleted graft cells. Over the following months the frequencies of hyperexpanded clones went down, and after one year T-cell counts and TCRbeta diversity were mostly credited to newly produced T cells. In some patients, the high TCRbeta diversity seen at day 60 was put down to recipient T cells and intrathymic progenitors that had survived conditioning.

The treatment or condition label corresponds to: allogeneic hematopoietic cell transplantation with graft depleted of TCRalphabeta T cells and CD19 B cells. The transplant recipients were children given TCRalphabeta/CD19-depleted allogeneic hematopoietic cell grafts. This clonotype was detected many times. No antigen is known for it. No clone much larger than this one lies a single base away; base qualities are absent. Receptor libraries were prepared by PCR. TCRdb names Illumina HiSeq 2500 as the instrument used. Molecular barcoding was employed in the preparation of TCR libraries, with unique molecular identifiers being used to normalize TCRbeta repertoire quantification. TCRdb ran its own pipeline on the public reads, namely fastp trimming at Q25 and MiXCR clone calling, and kept in-frame beta chains. When rows share a CDR3 protein, they turn into one entry using the most common DNA and genes. This sample has over 100,000 distinct CDR3 sequences in its table, and around 7% of those were observed once. In total, the top ten clones hold 16% of the sample.

Taken from the germline V gene, the CDR1 and CDR2 loops are SGHRS and YFSETQ. Reading from cysteine to phenylalanine, the CDR3 counts 15 amino acids. Only the CDR3 part of the read is kept: 45 bases, read in frame from the first base. Trimming takes 0 bases from V and 0 bases from J, and the germline ends sit 8 bases apart. The sequence was obtained from a boy aged 2 to 9 with acute lymphoblastic leukemia, due to receive a stem cell transplant. Recombination joined TRBV5-1 with TRBJ2-3, with the D gene too uncertain to name. The material was PBMCs, obtained before TCRalphabeta/CD19-depleted stem cell transplant. The CDR3 protein: CASSLEVGSTDTQYF. The DNA is TGCGCCAGCAGCTTGGAGGTCGGTAGCACAGATACGCAGTATTTT. The entire variable domain, with the stretches around the CDR3 drawn from the reference TRBV5-1 and TRBJ2-3 proteins, is KAGVTQTPRYLIKTRGQQVTLSCSPISGHRSVSWYQQTPGQGLQFLFEYFSETQRNKGNFPGRFSGRQFSNSRSEMNVSTLELGDSALYLCASSLEVGSTDTQYFGPGTRLTVL.